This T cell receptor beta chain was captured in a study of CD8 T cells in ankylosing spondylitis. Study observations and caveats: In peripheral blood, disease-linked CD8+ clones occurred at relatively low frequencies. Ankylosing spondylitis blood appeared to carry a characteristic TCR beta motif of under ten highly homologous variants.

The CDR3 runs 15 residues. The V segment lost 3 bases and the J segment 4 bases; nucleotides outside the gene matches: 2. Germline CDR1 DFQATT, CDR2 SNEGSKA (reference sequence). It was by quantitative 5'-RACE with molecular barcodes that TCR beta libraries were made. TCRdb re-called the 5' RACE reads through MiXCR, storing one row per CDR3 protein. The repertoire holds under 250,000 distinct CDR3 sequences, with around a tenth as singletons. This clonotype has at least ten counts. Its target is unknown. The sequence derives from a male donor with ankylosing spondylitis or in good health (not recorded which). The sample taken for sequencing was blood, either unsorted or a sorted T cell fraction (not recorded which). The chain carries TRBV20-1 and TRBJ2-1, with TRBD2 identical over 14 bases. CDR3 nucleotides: TGCAGTGCTAGGACTAGCGGGGGGGCGTACAATGAGCAGTTCTTC. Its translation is CSARTSGGAYNEQFF.